Listed below are T cell receptor beta chains from one sample, sequenced in a study of T cell changes during pregnancy in multiple sclerosis. The protocol was immunoSEQ multiplex PCR, while the TCRdb copy is restricted to in-frame clones and leaves out a portion. The data hold tens of thousands of clones, with just over 90% observed a single time. The sequencing here drew on CD4+ T cells from peripheral blood mononuclear cells, taken in the second trimester of pregnancy. The receptors derive from a female donor with multiple sclerosis, enrolled in a pregnancy study. CDR3s include the opening cysteine and the closing phenylalanine or tryptophan. D genes are given only for firm matches. For some rows the clone size is stated as once, few or many, or as a class when expanded; others skip it.

cdr3_aa: CATSREGLGYEQYF
cdr3_nt: TGTGCCACCAGCCGAGAGGGACTAGGCTACGAGCAGTACTTC
d_call: TRBD2
v_call: TRBV15
j_call: TRBJ2-7
clone_size: NA

cdr3_aa: CASSLGAGGTGELFF
cdr3_nt: TGTGCCAGCAGCTTAGGGGCAGGGGGAACCGGGGAGCTGTTTTTT
d_call: TRBD1
v_call: TRBV7-7
j_call: TRBJ2-2
clone_size: NA

cdr3_aa: CASSLAAGTGELFF
cdr3_nt: TGCGCCAGCAGCTTGGCTGCGGGAACCGGGGAGCTGTTTTTT
d_call: NA
v_call: TRBV5-1
j_call: TRBJ2-2
clone_size: NA

cdr3_aa: CASSLGTTHTGELFF
cdr3_nt: TGTGCCAGCAGTTTAGGGACTACCCACACCGGGGAGCTGTTTTTT
d_call: TRBD2
v_call: TRBV28
j_call: TRBJ2-2
clone_size: NA

cdr3_aa: CASSLRTSGSTDTQYF
cdr3_nt: TGCGCCAGCAGCTTGAGGACTAGCGGGAGCACAGATACGCAGTATTTT
d_call: TRBD2
v_call: TRBV5-1
j_call: TRBJ2-3
clone_size: NA

cdr3_aa: CASIQEGLAGVRDVGELFF
cdr3_nt: TGTGCCAGCATCCAAGAGGGGCTAGCGGGAGTGCGGGATGTCGGGGAGCTGTTTTTT
d_call: TRBD2
v_call: TRBV7-9
j_call: TRBJ2-2
clone_size: NA

cdr3_aa: CASSLAYSPTPSINYGYTF
cdr3_nt: TGCGCCAGCAGCTTGGCCTACAGTCCTACCCCCTCAATTAACTATGGCTACACCTTC
d_call: NA
v_call: TRBV5-1
j_call: TRBJ1-2
clone_size: NA

cdr3_aa: CASSRDISGELFF
cdr3_nt: TGTGCCAGCAGCCGGGACATATCCGGGGAGCTGTTTTTT
d_call: NA
v_call: TRBV7-9
j_call: TRBJ2-2
clone_size: NA

cdr3_aa: CSVGRVLGDTEAFF
cdr3_nt: TGCAGCGTTGGGAGGGTCCTTGGGGACACTGAAGCTTTCTTT
d_call: NA
v_call: TRBV29-1
j_call: TRBJ1-1
clone_size: few

cdr3_aa: CASSFGGVGVNQPQHF
cdr3_nt: TGTGCCAGCAGCTTTGGGGGGGTTGGGGTCAATCAGCCCCAGCATTTT
d_call: NA
v_call: TRBV5-6
j_call: TRBJ1-5
clone_size: NA

cdr3_aa: CASSPHTDTQYF
cdr3_nt: TGTGCCAGTAGCCCCCACACAGATACGCAGTATTTT
d_call: NA
v_call: TRBV19
j_call: TRBJ2-3
clone_size: NA

cdr3_aa: CASSSGRAGLNNEQFF
cdr3_nt: TGTGCCAGCAGCTCGGGAAGGGCGGGGTTAAACAATGAGCAGTTCTTC
d_call: NA
v_call: TRBV5-4
j_call: TRBJ2-1
clone_size: NA

cdr3_aa: CAWSVGTGDGYTF
cdr3_nt: TGTGCCTGGAGTGTAGGGACAGGGGATGGCTACACCTTC
d_call: TRBD1
v_call: TRBV30
j_call: TRBJ1-2
clone_size: once

cdr3_aa: CASSGLAGVKTQYF
cdr3_nt: TGTGCCAGCTCGGGGCTAGCGGGAGTGAAGACCCAGTACTTC
d_call: TRBD2
v_call: TRBV6-5
j_call: TRBJ2-5
clone_size: NA

cdr3_aa: CSVPEGSGTDTQYF
cdr3_nt: TGCAGCGTCCCCGAAGGGAGCGGCACAGATACGCAGTATTTT
d_call: NA
v_call: TRBV29-1
j_call: TRBJ2-3
clone_size: NA

cdr3_aa: CASSPLSVTSGSNEQFF
cdr3_nt: TGTGCCAGCTCACCACTGAGCGTTACTAGCGGGAGTAATGAGCAGTTCTTC
d_call: TRBD2
v_call: TRBV18
j_call: TRBJ2-1
clone_size: NA

cdr3_aa: CALLSGRGGTDTQYF
cdr3_nt: TGTGCCCTCCTAAGCGGGCGGGGGGGCACAGATACGCAGTATTTT
d_call: TRBD2
v_call: TRBV30
j_call: TRBJ2-3
clone_size: NA

cdr3_aa: CASSIGRGQGDQPQHF
cdr3_nt: TGTGCCAGTAGTATCGGGCGGGGACAGGGGGATCAGCCCCAGCATTTT
d_call: TRBD1
v_call: TRBV19
j_call: TRBJ1-5
clone_size: NA

cdr3_aa: CASIDQDEGESGYGYTF
cdr3_nt: TGTGCCAGTATCGATCAGGACGAGGGGGAGAGTGGCTATGGCTACACCTTC
d_call: NA
v_call: TRBV19
j_call: TRBJ1-2
clone_size: few

cdr3_aa: CASSPGASTGGVSGYTF
cdr3_nt: TGTGCCAGTAGTCCCGGCGCATCGACAGGGGGCGTATCTGGCTACACCTTC
d_call: TRBD1
v_call: TRBV19
j_call: TRBJ1-2
clone_size: NA

cdr3_aa: CASSVVPGGGETQYF
cdr3_nt: TGTGCCAGCAGCGTAGTACCAGGGGGCGGCGAGACCCAGTACTTC
d_call: TRBD1
v_call: TRBV9
j_call: TRBJ2-5
clone_size: NA

cdr3_aa: CASSQGGLTFSYEQYF
cdr3_nt: TGCGCCAGCAGCCAGGGGGGACTAACCTTCTCCTACGAGCAGTACTTC
d_call: TRBD2
v_call: TRBV4-1
j_call: TRBJ2-7
clone_size: NA

cdr3_aa: CASSLGGGSHNEQFF
cdr3_nt: TGTGCCAGCAGCTTGGGTGGCGGGTCTCACAATGAGCAGTTCTTC
d_call: NA
v_call: TRBV5-4
j_call: TRBJ2-1
clone_size: NA

cdr3_aa: CASSLWGTGDEQYF
cdr3_nt: TGTGCCAGCAGCTTATGGGGAACAGGGGACGAGCAGTACTTC
d_call: TRBD1
v_call: TRBV7-3
j_call: TRBJ2-7
clone_size: NA

cdr3_aa: CASTAGTGPYEQYF
cdr3_nt: TGTGCCAGCACCGCGGGGACAGGGCCCTACGAGCAGTACTTC
d_call: TRBD1
v_call: TRBV13
j_call: TRBJ2-7
clone_size: NA

cdr3_aa: CASSPRQGDTGELFF
cdr3_nt: TGTGCCAGTAGTCCACGACAGGGTGACACCGGGGAGCTGTTTTTT
d_call: TRBD1
v_call: TRBV19
j_call: TRBJ2-2
clone_size: NA

cdr3_aa: CASSYTTGLPPYNEQFF
cdr3_nt: TGTGCCAGCAGCTACACTACAGGATTGCCCCCCTACAATGAGCAGTTCTTC
d_call: NA
v_call: TRBV7-9
j_call: TRBJ2-1
clone_size: once

cdr3_aa: CASSQIWRTSGRNPYNEQFF
cdr3_nt: TGTGCCAGCAGCCAAATATGGAGGACTAGCGGGAGGAATCCCTACAATGAGCAGTTCTTC
d_call: TRBD2
v_call: TRBV4-2
j_call: TRBJ2-1
clone_size: NA

cdr3_aa: CASSKGQGDYNEQFF
cdr3_nt: TGTGCCAGCAGCAAGGGACAGGGCGACTACAATGAGCAGTTCTTC
d_call: TRBD1
v_call: TRBV5-4
j_call: TRBJ2-1
clone_size: NA

cdr3_aa: CASSLETGSIDTQYF
cdr3_nt: TGTGCCAGCAGCTTAGAGACAGGGTCGATAGATACGCAGTATTTT
d_call: TRBD1
v_call: TRBV7-2
j_call: TRBJ2-3
clone_size: NA

cdr3_aa: CASRTSGGEDTQYF
cdr3_nt: TGTGCCAGTAGGACTAGCGGGGGAGAGGATACGCAGTATTTT
d_call: TRBD2
v_call: TRBV19
j_call: TRBJ2-3
clone_size: NA

cdr3_aa: CASSPGMNGGPRYEQYF
cdr3_nt: TGTGCCAGCTCACCGGGGATGAACGGGGGACCGCGCTACGAGCAGTACTTC
d_call: NA
v_call: TRBV18
j_call: TRBJ2-7
clone_size: NA

cdr3_aa: CASSVAGGMTDTQYF
cdr3_nt: TGTGCCAGCTCCGTAGCGGGAGGGATGACAGATACGCAGTATTTT
d_call: TRBD2
v_call: TRBV28
j_call: TRBJ2-3
clone_size: NA

cdr3_aa: CATSRAQETQYF
cdr3_nt: TGTGCCACCAGCAGAGCACAAGAGACCCAGTACTTC
d_call: NA
v_call: TRBV15
j_call: TRBJ2-5
clone_size: NA

cdr3_aa: CASSAGGSTDTQYF
cdr3_nt: TGTGCCAGCAGTGCAGGGGGGAGCACAGATACGCAGTATTTT
d_call: NA
v_call: TRBV6-1
j_call: TRBJ2-3
clone_size: NA

cdr3_aa: CASSHPRGSPLHF
cdr3_nt: TGCGCCAGCAGCCACCCCAGGGGTTCACCCCTCCACTTT
d_call: NA
v_call: TRBV5-1
j_call: TRBJ1-6
clone_size: NA

cdr3_aa: CATSRDRKTGTGINNEQFF
cdr3_nt: TGTGCCACCAGCAGAGACCGGAAAACCGGGACAGGGATCAACAATGAGCAGTTCTTC
d_call: TRBD1
v_call: TRBV15
j_call: TRBJ2-1
clone_size: NA

cdr3_aa: CASSMEDGWSPLHF
cdr3_nt: TGTGCCAGCAGCATGGAGGACGGCTGGTCACCCCTCCACTTT
d_call: NA
v_call: TRBV9
j_call: TRBJ1-6
clone_size: once

cdr3_aa: CASSISGINQFF
cdr3_nt: TGTGCCAGTAGTATTAGCGGGATTAATCAGTTCTTC
d_call: TRBD2
v_call: TRBV19
j_call: TRBJ2-1
clone_size: NA